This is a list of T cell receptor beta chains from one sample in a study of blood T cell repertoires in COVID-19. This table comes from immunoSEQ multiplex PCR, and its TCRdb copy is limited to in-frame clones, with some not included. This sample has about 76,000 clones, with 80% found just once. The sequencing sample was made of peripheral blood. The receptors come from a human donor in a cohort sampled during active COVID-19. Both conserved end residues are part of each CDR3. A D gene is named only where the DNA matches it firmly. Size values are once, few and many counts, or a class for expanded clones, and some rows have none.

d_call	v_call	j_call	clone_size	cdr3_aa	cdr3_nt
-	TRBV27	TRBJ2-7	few	CASSLQSGGYEQYF	TGTGCCAGCAGTTTACAGTCAGGGGGGTACGAGCAGTACTTC
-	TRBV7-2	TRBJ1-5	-	CASSSPGSGNQPQHF	TGTGCCAGCAGCTCCCCAGGGTCTGGCAATCAGCCCCAGCATTTT
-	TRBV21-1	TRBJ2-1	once	CASSKARREGLNEQFF	TGTGCCAGCAGCAAAGCTCGGCGGGAGGGCCTAAATGAGCAGTTCTTC
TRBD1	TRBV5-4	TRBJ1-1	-	CASSLRDRGRTEAFF	TGTGCCAGCAGCTTACGGGACAGGGGAAGGACTGAAGCTTTCTTT
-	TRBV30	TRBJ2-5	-	CAWSALQGQTQYF	TGTGCCTGGAGTGCTTTACAGGGCCAGACCCAGTACTTC
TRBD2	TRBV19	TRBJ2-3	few	CASSMPQGAGVGDTQYF	TGTGCCAGTAGTATGCCCCAAGGAGCGGGAGTGGGAGATACGCAGTATTTT
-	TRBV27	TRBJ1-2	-	CASTDYRVGYTF	TGTGCCAGCACAGACTACAGGGTTGGCTACACCTTC
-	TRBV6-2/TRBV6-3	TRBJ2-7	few	CASSYRQGGPYEQYF	TGTGCCAGCAGTTACAGGCAGGGTGGACCGTACGAGCAGTACTTC
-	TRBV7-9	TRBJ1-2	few	CASSPDRETPGYTF	TGTGCCAGCAGCCCGGACCGGGAGACCCCTGGCTACACCTTC
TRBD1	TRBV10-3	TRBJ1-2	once	CAISEWGTGEGYTF	TGTGCCATCAGTGAGTGGGGGACAGGGGAAGGCTACACCTTC
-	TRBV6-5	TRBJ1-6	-	CASTAGPNSPLHF	TGTGCCAGCACGGCGGGCCCTAATTCACCCCTCCACTTT
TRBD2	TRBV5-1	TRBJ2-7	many	CASSILAGTYEQYF	TGCGCCAGCAGCATACTAGCGGGGACCTACGAGCAGTACTTC
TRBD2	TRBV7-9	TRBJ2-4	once	CASSLVVGGSPKNIQYF	TGTGCCAGCAGCTTAGTTGTGGGCGGGAGCCCCAAAAACATTCAGTACTTC
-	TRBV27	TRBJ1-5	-	CASAGTRNQPQHF	TGTGCCAGCGCCGGGACACGAAATCAGCCCCAGCATTTT
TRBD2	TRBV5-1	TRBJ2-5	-	CATGTSVQETQYF	TGCGCCACCGGGACTAGCGTTCAAGAGACCCAGTACTTC
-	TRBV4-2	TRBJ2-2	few	CASSWTHTGELFF	TGTGCCAGCAGCTGGACTCACACCGGGGAGCTGTTTTTT
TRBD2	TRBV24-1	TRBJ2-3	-	CATSDFRASGVDTQYF	TGTGCCACCAGTGATTTCCGGGCTAGCGGGGTGGATACGCAGTATTTT
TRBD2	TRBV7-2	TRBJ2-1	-	CASSLSLAGARSYNEQFF	TGTGCCAGCAGCTTAAGTCTAGCGGGGGCCCGCTCCTACAATGAGCAGTTCTTC
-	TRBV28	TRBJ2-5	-	CASTRGPWGTQYF	TGTGCCAGCACCAGGGGACCCTGGGGGACCCAGTACTTC
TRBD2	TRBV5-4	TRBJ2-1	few	CASSSSGAGRLNEQFF	TGTGCCAGCAGCAGCAGCGGGGCGGGACGGTTGAATGAGCAGTTCTTC
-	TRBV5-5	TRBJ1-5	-	CASSRWSQPQHF	TGTGCCAGCAGCAGGTGGAGTCAGCCCCAGCATTTT
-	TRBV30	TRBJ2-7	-	CAWSVQVYEQYF	TGTGCCTGGAGTGTACAGGTCTACGAGCAGTACTTC
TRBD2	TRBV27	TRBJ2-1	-	CASGAGLAGEGEQFF	TGTGCCAGCGGAGCCGGACTAGCGGGAGAGGGTGAGCAGTTCTTC
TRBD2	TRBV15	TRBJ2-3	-	CATSRAPLLGLAGSSTDTQYF	TGTGCCACCAGCAGAGCCCCACTTTTGGGACTAGCGGGATCTAGCACAGATACGCAGTATTTT
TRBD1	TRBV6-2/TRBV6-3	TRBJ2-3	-	CASSYSLGGIEADTQYF	TGTGCCAGCAGTTACTCTCTAGGGGGCATCGAAGCAGATACGCAGTATTTT
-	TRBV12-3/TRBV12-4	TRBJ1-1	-	CASSFREHTEAFF	TGTGCCAGCAGTTTCCGGGAGCACACTGAAGCTTTCTTT
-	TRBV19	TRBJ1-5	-	CASSIDHSQPQHF	TGTGCCAGTAGTATAGATCACAGTCAGCCCCAGCATTTT
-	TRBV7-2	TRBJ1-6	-	CASSLARTGTQFYNSPLHF	TGTGCCAGCAGCTTAGCCCGCACCGGGACACAATTTTATAATTCACCCCTCCACTTT
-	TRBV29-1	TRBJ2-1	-	CSAEDRSYNEQFF	TGCAGCGCCGAGGACAGATCCTACAATGAGCAGTTCTTC
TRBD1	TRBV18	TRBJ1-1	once	CASSTGTGVTEAFF	TGTGCCAGCTCAACCGGGACAGGGGTCACTGAAGCTTTCTTT
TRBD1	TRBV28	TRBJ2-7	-	CASSLPGTGGLEQYF	TGTGCCAGCAGTTTACCCGGGACAGGGGGCCTAGAGCAGTACTTC
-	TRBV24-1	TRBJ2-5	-	CATSDVSGIETQYF	TGTGCCACCAGTGATGTATCAGGGATAGAGACCCAGTACTTC
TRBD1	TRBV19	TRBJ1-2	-	CASSKDRSYGYTF	TGTGCCAGTAGTAAGGACAGGTCCTATGGCTACACCTTC
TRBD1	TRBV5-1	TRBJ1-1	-	CASSRTGGSRMNTEAFF	TGCGCCAGCAGCCGGACAGGGGGCAGCAGGATGAACACTGAAGCTTTCTTT
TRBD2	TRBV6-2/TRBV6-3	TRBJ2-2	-	CASSYPLGGTNTGELFF	TGTGCCAGCAGTTACCCGTTGGGAGGGACGAACACCGGGGAGCTGTTTTTT
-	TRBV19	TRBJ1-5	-	CASRGSHRGPQHF	TGTGCCAGTAGAGGGTCCCACCGGGGGCCCCAGCATTTT
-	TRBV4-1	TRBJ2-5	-	CASSPQLGRGRQTQYF	TGCGCCAGCAGCCCCCAGTTGGGCAGGGGGAGGCAGACCCAGTACTTC
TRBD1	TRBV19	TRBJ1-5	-	CASSQTGTGLPQPQHF	TGTGCCAGTAGCCAAACCGGGACAGGGTTGCCTCAGCCCCAGCATTTT
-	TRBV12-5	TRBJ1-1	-	CASGLGQGIDFF	TGTGCTAGTGGTTTGGGTCAGGGTATTGATTTCTTT
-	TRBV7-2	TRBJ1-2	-	CASSFSVGHYGYTF	TGTGCCAGCAGCTTCTCCGTGGGGCACTATGGCTACACCTTC
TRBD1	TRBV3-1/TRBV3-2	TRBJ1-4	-	CASSRGSGGGEKLFF	TGTGCCAGCAGCCGAGGTTCAGGGGGCGGGGAAAAACTGTTTTTT
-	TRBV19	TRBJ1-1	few	CASSPRWQGSMNTEAFF	TGTGCCAGTAGTCCCCGCTGGCAGGGAAGTATGAACACTGAAGCTTTCTTT
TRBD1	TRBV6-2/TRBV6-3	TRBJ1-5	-	CASSYPGQGGPQHF	TGTGCCAGCAGTTACCCTGGACAGGGCGGGCCCCAGCATTTT
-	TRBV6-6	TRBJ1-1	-	CASTERMQGVTEAFF	TGTGCCAGCACCGAACGGATGCAAGGGGTCACTGAAGCTTTCTTT
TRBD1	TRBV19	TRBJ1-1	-	CASSTPPGTEAQGTEAFF	TGTGCCAGTAGTACCCCCCCCGGGACAGAGGCCCAGGGCACTGAAGCTTTCTTT
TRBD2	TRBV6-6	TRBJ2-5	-	CASSGGLAGGRETQYF	TGTGCCAGCAGTGGCGGACTAGCGGGGGGGCGGGAGACCCAGTACTTC
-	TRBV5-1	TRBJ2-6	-	CASSLRGTLSGANVLTF	TGCGCCAGCAGCTTGAGAGGGACTCTCTCTGGGGCCAACGTCCTGACTTTC
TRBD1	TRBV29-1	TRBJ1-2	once	CSVPKTGWGYGYTF	TGCAGCGTACCTAAGACAGGGTGGGGCTATGGCTACACCTTC
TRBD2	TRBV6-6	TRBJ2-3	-	CASCPGGGTQYF	TGTGCCAGCTGCCCGGGGGGGGGTACGCAGTATTTT
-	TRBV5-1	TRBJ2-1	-	CASSLVKSSYNEQFF	TGCGCCAGCAGCTTGGTCAAGAGCTCCTACAATGAGCAGTTCTTC
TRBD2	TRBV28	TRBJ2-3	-	CASSSAGGRTDTQYF	TGTGCCAGCAGTTCGGCGGGGGGCCGCACAGATACGCAGTATTTT
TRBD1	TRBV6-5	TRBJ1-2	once	CASRRQGTVYGYTF	TGTGCCAGCAGACGACAAGGGACAGTCTATGGCTACACCTTC
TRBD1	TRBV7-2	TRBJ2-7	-	CASSLGTGGNEQYF	TGTGCCAGCAGCCTCGGGACAGGGGGCAACGAGCAGTACTTC